The clone carrying this T cell receptor (beta chain) occurred once. Its antigen is currently unknown. Measured with immunoSEQ multiplex PCR; TCRdb has only the in-frame clones, and not every one. The sample includes about 45,000 clones, 75% to 85% seen only once; the top ten take 2.6%. This specimen comes from a study of OX40 agonist ivuxolimab in advanced cancers. Across the whole study: The patients got ivuxolimab, which is an agonistic anti-OX40 (CD134) antibody. Study results and limitations: Among the lowest levels of clonal expansion were found in partial responders at 0.1-3.0 mg/kg.

The CDR3 runs to 14 residues. The germline V and J ends were trimmed by 3 bases and 1 base, with 8 bases remaining between them. Germline assignment: CDR1 MRHNA and CDR2 SNTAGT. The sequencing used CD4+ or CD8+ T cells sorted from blood, collected in a trial of the OX40 agonist ivuxolimab. This TCR derives from an adult with an advanced solid tumor such as melanoma, head and neck, liver or kidney cancer. V gene TRBV6-4 combines with J gene TRBJ2-3; D is undetermined. CDR3 sequence (DNA): TGTGCCAGCAGTGATGAGGCGGGCACAGATACGCAGTATTTT. Its translation: CASSDEAGTDTQYF.